This T cell receptor (beta chain) was captured by sequencing in a study of human T cells and chemical hapten exposure. The study used a library that attached unique molecular identifiers to individual cDNA molecules. TCRdb used MiXCR to reprocess the RACE reads, holding one entry per CDR3 protein. The table has about 84,000 distinct CDR3 sequences, around 9.3% seen once; the top ten hold 5%. Time point given: patch test 2, 6 weeks after DPC sensitization. Documented treatment: therapeutic diphenylcyclopropenone sensitization with weekly scalp DPC. Extraction yielded total RNA from whole blood (unfractionated). Trimming took 2 bases from V and 7 from J, leaving 6 bases between them. CDR3 length: 12 residues. CDR1 is MNHNY, CDR2 SVGAGI, per germline (reference sequence). This clonotype has a count of ten or more.

The sample was whole blood, taken in connection with sensitization to the hapten diphenylcyclopropenone (DPC). V is TRBV6-6 and J is TRBJ1-5; D uncertain. This TCR was recovered from a woman in her forties or fifties with alopecia areata. Some clones in this sample may be carry-over from other donors' samples. CDR3 sequence reads: CASSYPLQPQHF. The CDR3 DNA follows: TGTGCCAGCAGTTACCCCCTCCAGCCCCAGCATTTT.